Listed below are T cell receptor beta chains from one sample, sequenced in a study of T cell responses to AZD1222 COVID-19 vaccine. Clones were sequenced by immunoSEQ multiplex PCR, and TCRdb holds only the in-frame ones, with some missing. The sample lists about 190,000 clones, 87% occurring once. The sequencing here drew on peripheral blood, taken on day 0 of MenACWY control vaccination. The receptors derive from an adult in good health. Both conserved end residues are trimmed from each CDR3.

j_call	v_call	cdr3_aa
TRBJ2-3	TRBV9	ASSVGTGGTDTQY
TRBJ1-2	TRBV18	ASSPTGGEGYT
TRBJ2-1	TRBV5-1	ASSFSEASEQF
TRBJ2-7	TRBV10-3	AISGTGISYEQY
TRBJ2-1	TRBV28	ASAGAPHGYNEQF
TRBJ2-3	TRBV4-1	ASSLYYTDTQY
TRBJ2-2	TRBV19	ASGDRGGTGELF
TRBJ2-7	TRBV4-2	ASSQPGLADYEQY
TRBJ2-1	TRBV7-2	ASSFGVNDEQF
TRBJ2-3	TRBV5-5	ASNLGDTDTQY